This TCR beta chain came from a study of blood T cells in healthy people across ages. Study-wide points: Donors of long life had a larger count of naive CD4+ cells and greater diversity than aged donors.

With a J-beta primer mix and a sample-barcoded 5' primer, a second PCR ran about 7 to 11 cycles. TCRdb reanalysed the 5' RACE reads using MiXCR and keeps one entry per CDR3 protein. This table holds approximately 730,000 distinct CDR3 sequences, approximately 43% found once. This CDR3 is built from 15 residues. The J segment lost 11 bases and the V segment lost 4 bases, leaving 17 bases of the junction unmatched. The germline V gene encodes CDR1 SQVTM and CDR2 ANQGSEA. Many counts were recorded for this clonotype. Its antigen is as yet unknown. This rearrangement joins TRBV29-1 to TRBJ2-5; 9 bases match TRBD1. The receptor's source is a woman aged 60-70 years in good health. Specimen: blood. CDR3 sequence: CSVGGGRTGAREQYF. CDR3 bases: TGCAGCGTTGGGGGAGGACGGACAGGGGCGCGGGAGCAGTACTTC.